This T cell receptor beta chain was profiled in a study of T cells in Graves' hyperthyroidism and ophthalmopathy. The J segment lost 2 bases and the V segment lost 9 bases, leaving 7 bases of the junction unmatched. The CDR3 has 16 amino acids. The germline V gene has CDR1 KGHDR and CDR2 SFDVKD. TCR beta CDR3 region amplification was performed from RNA transcripts. In the first-round RT-PCR of the TCR CDR3, the HTBI primer set was used. A single record per CDR3 protein comes from TCRdb applying MiXCR to the multiplex PCR reads. The sample gives about 52,000 distinct CDR3 sequences, 48% of which show up once; about a tenth is in the top ten. PBMCs stemmed from around 9.3 ml fresh peripheral blood. Points from the study as a whole: Blood shared most expanded thyroid clonotypes above 0.001.

To note about this clonotype: Antigen specificity is unknown.

This chain uses TRBV24-1 with TRBJ2-1; 12 nucleotides match TRBD2. Input material: blood. This receptor was taken from a woman in her forties or fifties with Graves' ophthalmopathy. The CDR3 protein is CATETSGSDTYNEQFF. CDR3 in DNA: TGTGCCACCGAGACTAGCGGGAGTGACACCTACAATGAGCAGTTCTTC.